These 22 T cell receptor beta chains were sequenced from one sample in a study of T cell responses to AZD1222 COVID-19 vaccine. The protocol was immunoSEQ multiplex PCR, while the TCRdb copy is restricted to in-frame clones and leaves out a portion. The repertoire includes more than 95,000 clones, around 90% of them detected once, and about a tenth sits in the top ten. The source material was peripheral blood, sampled on day 0 of AZD1222 vaccination. The source is an adult in good health.

V usage is TRBV7-9 and J usage is TRBJ1-1, with 7 bases matching TRBD1. The J segment lost 1 base and the V segment lost 6 bases, leaving 14 bases of the junction unmatched. The CDR3 extends over 17 amino acids. The germline V gene has CDR1 SEHNR and CDR2 FQNEAQ (reference sequence). CDR3 protein: CASSPSRGTWGNTEAFF. CDR3 DNA: TGTGCCAGCAGTCCCTCCAGGGGGACATGGGGGAACACTGAAGCTTTCTTT.

This clone was seen more than once but under ten times. V gene TRBV2 combines with J gene TRBJ1-5, with 9 bases aligning to TRBD1. This CDR3 spans 14 amino acids. The J segment lost 2 bases and the V segment lost 5 bases, leaving 1 base of the junction unmatched. Germline-derived CDR1 and CDR2 are SNHLY and FYNNEI. Here the CDR3 DNA reads TGTGCCAGCAGTCGGACAGGGGGCAATCAGCCCCAGCATTTT. Residues: CASSRTGGNQPQHF.

In this sample, this clone turned up a few times. Written as DNA, the CDR3 is TGTGCCAGCAGCGGGACCTCTGGAAACACCATATATTTT. Residues: CASSGTSGNTIYF. The V and J genes are TRBV9 and TRBJ1-3; D is uncertain. The CDR3 spans 13 residues. Germline V CDR1 and CDR2: SGDLS, YYNGEE. V was clipped by 3 bases and J by 0 bases, with 4 bases between them.

The chain uses TRBV25-1 and TRBJ1-2, with a tentative D call TRBD1 (5 bases). The CDR3 runs 12 residues. Per germline, CDR1 MGHDK and CDR2 SYGVNS. V was clipped by 7 bases and J by 3 bases, with 9 bases between them. The CDR3 DNA reads TGTGCCAGCAAGTTAGGGGACTATGGCTACACCTTC. As protein: CASKLGDYGYTF.

The genes are TRBV5-1 and TRBJ2-3; D is possibly TRBD1 (6 bases). Germline CDR1 is SGHRS and CDR2 is YFSETQ. The CDR3 extends over 15 amino acids. Trimming took off 0 bases at V and 2 bases at J, with 10 bases between the two ends. Written as DNA, the CDR3 is TGCGCCAGCAGCTTGGGCGGACAGAACACAGATACGCAGTATTTT. This translates into CASSLGGQNTDTQYF.

The chain joins TRBV6-5 to TRBJ2-5, with 11 positions matching TRBD2. Germline lookup yields CDR1 MNHEY and CDR2 SVGAGI. V shed 2 bases, J shed 4 bases, and the junction held 6 bases outside the gene matches. CDR3 length: 16 amino acids. The CDR3 here is CASSYGLAGGRETQYF. In DNA, the CDR3 is TGTGCCAGCAGTTACGGCCTAGCGGGGGGAAGAGAGACCCAGTACTTC.

This clone was recorded only once. The V and J genes are TRBV3-1 (or the pseudogene TRBV3-2) and TRBJ1-5; TRBD1 might be the D (5 bases). CDR1 is LGHDT, CDR2 YNNKEL, per germline (reference sequence). The CDR3 is made up of 17 amino acids. V was shortened by 6 bases and J by 4 bases, with 22 bases between the two germline ends. DNA of the CDR3: TGTGCCAGCAGTCGGGGGGAGGGGACTCCATGGAATCAGCCCCAGCATTTT. Translation gives CASSRGEGTPWNQPQHF.

CDR3 loop: CASSLVIAGGSTDTQYF. The DNA for the CDR3 is TGTGCCAGCAGCTTAGTTATAGCGGGAGGGAGCACAGATACGCAGTATTTT. The gene calls are TRBV7-6 and TRBJ2-3; 11 nucleotides match TRBD2. The junction had 3 bases not matched to a gene; V was cut back by 1 base and J by 0 bases. The germline gives CDR1 SGHVS, CDR2 FNYEAQ. CDR3 size: 17 residues.

The V call is TRBV30, the J call TRBJ2-3, with D possibly called TRBD1 or TRBD2 (6 bases each). Germline V gene data show CDR1 as GTSNPN and CDR2 as SVGIG (reference sequence). There are 11 residues in the CDR3. V was shortened by 3 bases and J by 9 bases, with 10 bases between the two germline ends. The CDR3 region is CAWSGGGTQYF. The CDR3 region has the DNA TGTGCCTGGAGCGGAGGGGGGACGCAGTATTTT. The full variable domain, completed using reference TRBV30 and TRBJ2-3, is SQTIHQWPATLVQPVGSPLSLECTVEGTSNPNLYWYRQAAGRGLQLLFYSVGIGQISSEVPQNLSASRPQDRQFILSSKKLLLSDSGFYLCAWSGGGTQYFGPGTRLTVL.

V is TRBV2 and J is TRBJ2-1, with TRBD2 matching over 7 bases. The germline V gene has CDR1 SNHLY and CDR2 FYNNEI. With V trimmed by 8 bases and J by 10 bases, 11 bases remained unmatched. The CDR3 spans 13 residues. The CDR3 DNA follows: TGTGCCAGCTATCCAGCGGGACTCAACGAGCAGTTCTTC. This encodes CASYPAGLNEQFF.

This clone was picked up one time. This chain connects TRBV28 to TRBJ2-1; a weak D match, TRBD1 (5 bases). CDR3 length: 12 amino acids. The V gene lost 3 bases and the J gene lost 9 bases, with 9 bases spanning the gap. Germline-derived CDR1 and CDR2 are MDHEN and SYDVKM. The CDR3 region is CASSFQGFEQFF. CDR3 nucleotide sequence: TGTGCCAGCAGTTTCCAGGGATTTGAGCAGTTCTTC.

Of note for this clone: Distinct nucleotide sequences in the sample also encode this CDR3. This chain links TRBV18 with TRBJ2-5; TRBD2 aligns across 10 bases. There are 15 residues in the CDR3. Germline V gene lookup returns CDR1 KGHSH and CDR2 LQKENI. The V gene end was trimmed by 3 bases and the J gene end by 2 bases; junction bases not matched to a gene: 3. CDR3 in amino acids: CASSPSSGGQETQYF. The CDR3, as DNA: TGTGCCAGCTCACCCAGTAGCGGGGGGCAAGAGACCCAGTACTTC.

This clone is a singleton in its sample. This chain connects TRBV7-3 to TRBJ2-7; TRBD2 agrees at 15 bases. With V trimmed by 0 bases and J by 4 bases, 4 bases remained unmatched. CDR1 and CDR2 (germline): SGHTA, FQGTGA. The length of the CDR3 is 17 residues. The CDR3 DNA reads TGTGCCAGCAGCTTAACGGGACTAGCGGGAGGCTTGTACGAGCAGTACTTC. Protein product: CASSLTGLAGGLYEQYF. Combining the CDR3 with reference TRBV7-3 and TRBJ2-7 gives the whole variable domain GAGVSQTPSNKVTEKGKYVELRCDPISGHTALYWYRQSLGQGPEFLIYFQGTGAADDSGLPNDRFFAVRPEGSVSTLKIQRTERGDSAVYLCASSLTGLAGGLYEQYFGPGTRLTVT.

This clone was seen only a few times. This rearrangement joins TRBV18 to TRBJ2-1; a possible D gene is TRBD2 (6 bases). CDR3 size: 14 residues. The germline gives CDR1 KGHSH, CDR2 LQKENI. V lost 3 bases, J lost 6 bases, and 12 bases lay in between. The CDR3 loop is CASSPYPGANEQFF. For the CDR3, the DNA is TGTGCCAGCTCACCGTATCCGGGAGCCAATGAGCAGTTCTTC.

The chain recombines TRBV20-1 with TRBJ2-5; D remains unclear. The CDR3 has 11 amino acids. V gave up 5 bases and J gave up 5 bases, with 9 bases separating them. Germline V gene lookup returns CDR1 DFQATT and CDR2 SNEGSKA (reference sequence). The CDR3 DNA reads TGCAGTGCTGCGTTTAAGGAGACCCAGTACTTC. Its translation is CSAAFKETQYF.

This chain uses TRBV30 with TRBJ2-7; 7 bases are shared with TRBD1. Germline CDR1 and CDR2: GTSNPN and SVGIG (reference sequence). The CDR3 is 11 residues long. Trimming at V came to 5 bases and at J to 3 bases, leaving 1 base not matched to a gene. The CDR3 region has the DNA TGTGCCTGGGACAGGGTCTACGAGCAGTACTTC. Protein product: CAWDRVYEQYF.

The J gene is TRBJ2-1, the V gene TRBV6-2 or TRBV6-3, with 8 bases fitting TRBD2. The ends lost 2 bases at V and 0 bases at J; junction bases unmatched: 3. The germline V gene has CDR1 MNHEY and CDR2 SVGEGT. The CDR3 runs 16 residues. DNA of the CDR3: TGTGCCAGCAGTTACCGCGGGAGGCTCTCCTACAATGAGCAGTTCTTC. As protein: CASSYRGRLSYNEQFF.

This clone was seen just once. V is TRBV5-6 and J is TRBJ1-6; no reliable D call. V was clipped by 0 bases and J by 7 bases, with 8 bases between them. The CDR3 spans 14 residues. From germline, CDR1 is SGHDT and CDR2 YYEEEE. CDR3 sequence: CASSLGDPNSPLHF. The CDR3 DNA is TGTGCCAGCAGCTTGGGAGATCCGAATTCACCCCTCCACTTT.

This chain joins TRBV5-1 and TRBJ2-3; TRBD1 aligns across 9 bases. V lost 4 bases and J lost 5; bases outside the gene matches: 8. The CDR3 loop spans 15 amino acids. Germline V gives CDR1 SGHRS, CDR2 YFSETQ. The CDR3 is CASSINTGGGDTQYF. The CDR3 nucleotides are TGCGCCAGCAGCATCAATACAGGGGGCGGAGATACGCAGTATTTT.

Details on this clone: Other DNA sequences from this sample encode an identical CDR3 as well. V and J are TRBV19 and TRBJ1-1; maybe TRBD1 (6 bases). V gave up 5 bases and J gave up 7 bases, with 11 bases separating them. Germline CDR1 is LNHDA and CDR2 is SQIVND (reference sequence). CDR3 size: 12 residues. DNA for the CDR3: TGTGCCAGTAGTGGACAGTCGTATGAAGCTTTCTTT. Translation: CASSGQSYEAFF.

The V call is TRBV5-1, the J call TRBJ2-3; 8 bases map to TRBD2. The germline gives CDR1 SGHRS, CDR2 YFSETQ. The trim removed 4 bases at V and 4 bases at J, leaving 11 bases unmatched. The CDR3 is 16 amino acids. CDR3 protein: CASSPPSGGMADTQYF. The CDR3 DNA reads as TGCGCCAGCAGCCCCCCCAGCGGGGGCATGGCAGATACGCAGTATTTT.

The V call is TRBV11-2, the J call TRBJ2-5; D perhaps matches TRBD2 (5 bases). The CDR3 is made up of 16 amino acids. Germline lookup yields CDR1 SGHAT and CDR2 FQNNGV. V was pared by 5 bases and J by 0 bases, with 16 bases between. The CDR3 DNA is TGTGCCAGCAGCAGATCAGCCCTAGCTTACCAAGAGACCCAGTACTTC. Residues: CASSRSALAYQETQYF.